The 15 T cell receptor beta chains reported below all come from one sample, sequenced in a study of beta chain features in type 1 diabetes. The study's findings and limits: Patients with Type 1 diabetes showed moderately but significantly shorter TCRB CDR3s in all four CD4+ subsets.

Of the isolated RNA, all was reverse transcribed, and so the sequenced material was expressed TCRB transcripts. The method was immunoSEQ multiplex PCR; TCRdb's version includes in-frame clones alone and lacks a portion of them. Of 680,000 or so clones listed, around 15% are singletons. Their antigens remain unidentified. The sample consisted of naive CD4+ T cells from blood. Receptor source: a young man with type 1 diabetes.

Only a few counts were recorded for this clone. The chain carries TRBV4-1 and TRBJ2-1, with 7 positions matching TRBD1. CDR1 is MGHRA, CDR2 YSYEKL, per germline. The J segment lost 0 bases and the V segment lost 1 base, leaving 3 bases of the junction unmatched. CDR3 size: 16 residues. The CDR3 nucleotides read TGCGCCAGCAGCCAAGGGGCAGGGGGCTCCTACAATGAGCAGTTCTTC. Protein: CASSQGAGGSYNEQFF.

The rearrangement joins TRBV9 to TRBJ1-4; TRBD1 agrees at 11 bases. This CDR3 contains 14 residues. Germline-derived CDR1 and CDR2 are SGDLS and YYNGEE. The V gene end was trimmed by 3 bases and the J gene end by 8 bases; junction bases not matched to a gene: 3. The CDR3 protein is CASSAGTGGEKLFF. As DNA, the CDR3 is TGTGCCAGCAGCGCCGGGACAGGGGGAGAAAAACTGTTTTTT.

This clone was counted only a few times. This chain links TRBV29-1 with TRBJ1-1; D remains unclear. Germline-derived CDR1 and CDR2 are SQVTM and ANQGSEA. This CDR3 region has 13 residues. Trimming left V 8 bases short and J 0 bases short, with 13 bases between. CDR3 in amino acids: CSPMGSLNTEAFF. The DNA for the CDR3 is TGCAGCCCTATGGGCAGCTTGAACACTGAAGCTTTCTTT. The full variable domain, rest sourced from reference TRBV29-1 and TRBJ1-1, is SAVISQKPSRDICQRGTSLTIQCQVDSQVTMMFWYRQQPGQSLTLIATANQGSEATYESGFVIDKFPISRPNLTFSTLTVSNMSPEDSSIYLCSPMGSLNTEAFFGQGTRLTVV.

This clone appeared a few times. The chain has TRBV4-1 and TRBJ2-1; 7 nucleotides agree with TRBD1. The V segment lost 3 bases and the J segment 0 bases; nucleotides outside the gene matches: 8. The CDR3 contains 17 residues. From germline, CDR1 is MGHRA and CDR2 YSYEKL. CDR3 loop: CASSHPGQRSSYNEQFF. CDR3 bases: TGCGCCAGCAGCCACCCGGGACAGCGGAGCTCCTACAATGAGCAGTTCTTC.

This clone was observed a handful of times. This chain links TRBV27 with TRBJ2-2, with 7 nucleotides matching TRBD2. V was clipped by 6 bases and J by 2 bases; unmatched bases: 6. The CDR3 has 15 amino acids. Germline V lookup: CDR1 MNHEY, CDR2 SMNVEV (reference sequence). CDR3 DNA sequence: TGTGCCAGCAGCAGGACTAGACTAAACACCGGGGAGCTGTTTTTT. Its translation: CASSRTRLNTGELFF.

This chain links TRBV19 with TRBJ1-4; 7 bases align to TRBD1. The CDR3 is made up of 15 amino acids. The germline V gene encodes CDR1 LNHDA and CDR2 SQIVND (reference sequence). The junction had 9 bases not matched to a gene; V was cut back by 7 bases and J by 4 bases. CDR3 DNA sequence: TGTGCCAGTACCGGACCGGGACAGAGTAATGAAAAACTGTTTTTT. It yields the protein CASTGPGQSNEKLFF. Complete variable domain (other parts from reference TRBV19 and TRBJ1-4): DGGITQSPKYLFRKEGQNVTLSCEQNLNHDAMYWYRQDPGQGLRLIYYSQIVNDFQKGDIAEGYSVSREKKESFPLTVTSAQKNPTAFYLCASTGPGQSNEKLFFGSGTQLSVL.

The rearrangement links TRBV7-8 to TRBJ2-7, with 8 positions matching TRBD1. V lost 1 base, J lost 2 bases, and 4 bases stayed unmatched. Germline CDR1 SGHVS, CDR2 FQNEAQ. The CDR3 covers 15 residues. CDR3 region: CASSLETGATYEQYF. The CDR3 nucleotides are TGTGCCAGCAGCTTAGAGACAGGGGCAACCTACGAGCAGTACTTC.

The chain uses TRBV7-3 and TRBJ1-5; the match to TRBD1 covers 7 bases. Germline V gives CDR1 SGHTA, CDR2 FQGTGA. This CDR3 comprises 13 residues. V shed 11 bases, J shed 5 bases, and the junction held 9 bases outside the gene matches. The CDR3 spells CAGLGQEDQPQHF. The DNA of the CDR3 is TGTGCCGGCCTTGGACAGGAGGATCAGCCCCAGCATTTT.

This clone was picked up a small number of times. The chain has TRBV18 and TRBJ2-7, with 7 bases fitting TRBD1. The germline CDR1 and CDR2 sequences are KGHSH and LQKENI. This CDR3 is 13 amino acids long. V lost 10 bases to trimming and J lost 3 bases; unmatched junction nucleotides: 9. CDR3 bases: TGTGCCACTTCTCCGGGACAGAACTACGAGCAGTACTTC. This sequence encodes CATSPGQNYEQYF.

This clone was counted between two and nine times. The chain combines TRBV7-2 with TRBJ1-3, with no clear D. CDR3 length: 15 residues. CDR1 is SGHTA and CDR2 is FQGNSA in the germline V gene. Trimming pared 6 bases from V and 5 bases from J, leaving 17 bases between. The CDR3 DNA sequence: TGTGCCAGCAGATCGACCGGACCTGACAGAAACACCATATATTTT. Translation gives CASRSTGPDRNTIYF.

The DNA for the CDR3 is TGTGCCAGCAGCCGGGAATGGGTGAACACTGAAGCTTTCTTT. Translating gives CASSREWVNTEAFF. The gene calls are TRBV6-5 and TRBJ1-1; no clear D. The V and J ends lost 6 bases and 0 bases respectively, with 11 bases between them. Germline lookup yields CDR1 MNHEY and CDR2 SVGAGI. The CDR3 has 14 amino acids.

This clone occurred a few times. The genes are TRBV7-9 and TRBJ2-1, with D unclear. The CDR3 totals 15 residues. CDR1 is SEHNR and CDR2 is FQNEAQ in the germline V gene (reference sequence). V lost 4 bases, J lost 0 bases, and 10 bases lay in between. The CDR3 protein is CASSSVGYSYNEQFF. DNA for the CDR3: TGTGCCAGCAGCTCAGTCGGGTACTCCTACAATGAGCAGTTCTTC.

This clone was seen a few times. The V and J genes are TRBV5-6 and TRBJ1-2, with a weak D call TRBD1 (5 bases). Trimming pared 3 bases from V and 7 bases from J, leaving 10 bases between. The CDR3 is 12 residues long. The V gene's germline CDR1 is SGHDT and CDR2 YYEEEE. CDR3 sequence: CASSWGGAGYTF. The CDR3 DNA sequence: TGTGCCAGCAGCTGGGGAGGGGCTGGCTACACCTTC.

The chain has TRBV10-3 and TRBJ1-4, with 7 bases matching TRBD1. The germline gives CDR1 ENHRY, CDR2 SYGVKD. There are 13 residues in the CDR3. V shed 6 bases and J 8 bases; nucleotides not matched to a gene: 6. This CDR3 is CAISDRAVEKLFF. The CDR3 DNA is TGTGCCATCAGCGACAGGGCGGTCGAAAAACTGTTTTTT.

This clone was picked up a small number of times. V gene TRBV28 combines with J gene TRBJ2-3; the D gene is possibly TRBD2 (6 bases). This CDR3 region has 15 residues. V was trimmed by 3 bases and J by 5 bases, leaving 15 bases between them. Germline assignment: CDR1 MDHEN and CDR2 SYDVKM. The CDR3 DNA sequence: TGTGCCAGCAGTTTGGGACTTCACCCTGTAGATACGCAGTATTTT. Amino acids: CASSLGLHPVDTQYF.